Included here is one TCR beta chain sequence, with context. The antigen remains undetermined. The junction and the germline gene differ at one end; a read error may be behind it. A primer matching the constant region was used to make TCR beta cDNA from 500 to 650 ng of total RNA. Sequencing libraries for TCR beta derived from three nested multiplex PCR rounds that used slightly modified ARM-PCR. PCR rounds one and two used TRBV1-TRBV30 forward primers with a C-beta reverse primer for roughly 10 cycles each. TCRdb re-called the multiplex PCR reads through MiXCR, storing one row per CDR3 protein. This table holds approximately 190,000 distinct CDR3 sequences, 85% found once. The sample belongs to a study of tumor-infiltrating lymphocytes in primary liver carcinoma. Study-wide results and limits: Just about 7-24% of leading clones were found in every one of five regions.

Extraction of RNA together with DNA used 20-30 mg of unsorted bulk tissue. This CDR3 comprises 16 residues. The germline CDR1 and CDR2 sequences are SGHNT and YYREEE (reference sequence). The chain carries TRBV5-4 and TRBJ2-2; D perhaps matches TRBD2 (5 bases). The clonotype originates from a middle-aged man with primary liver carcinoma and hepatitis B virus infection. The specimen was tumor tissue from primary liver carcinoma. This chain's CDR3 is CASSPGLAQNTGKLFF. The CDR3, as DNA: TGTGCCAGCAGCCCCGGATTAGCGCAGAACACCGGGAAGCTGTTTTTT. Complete variable domain (other parts from reference TRBV5-4 and TRBJ2-2): ETGVTQSPTHLIKTRGQQVTLRCSSQSGHNTVSWYQQALGQGPQFIFQYYREEENGRGNFPPRFSGLQFPNYSSELNVNALELDDSALYLCASSPGLAQNTGKLFFGEGSRLTVL.